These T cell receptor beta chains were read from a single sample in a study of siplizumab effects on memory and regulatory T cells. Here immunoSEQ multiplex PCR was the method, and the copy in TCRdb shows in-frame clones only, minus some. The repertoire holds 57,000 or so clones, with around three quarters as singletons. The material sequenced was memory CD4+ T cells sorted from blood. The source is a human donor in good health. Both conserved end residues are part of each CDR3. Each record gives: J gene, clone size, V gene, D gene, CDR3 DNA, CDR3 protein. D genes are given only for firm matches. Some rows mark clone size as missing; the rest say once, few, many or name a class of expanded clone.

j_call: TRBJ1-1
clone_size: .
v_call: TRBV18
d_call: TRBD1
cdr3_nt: TGTGCCAGCTCACCACCGGGACAGGTGGTGATGAACACTGAAGCTTTCTTT
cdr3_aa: CASSPPGQVVMNTEAFF

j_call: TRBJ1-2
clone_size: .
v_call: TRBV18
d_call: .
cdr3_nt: TGTGCCAGCTCACCACCGGCGGAGGGGGGCGGCTACACCTTC
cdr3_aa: CASSPPAEGGGYTF

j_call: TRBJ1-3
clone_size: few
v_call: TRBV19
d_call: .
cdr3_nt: TGTGCCAGTAAGGAGTACAGCACCTTCTCTGGAAACACCATATATTTT
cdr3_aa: CASKEYSTFSGNTIYF

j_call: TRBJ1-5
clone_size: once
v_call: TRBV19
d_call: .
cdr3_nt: TGTGCCACGAGGACAGAAATGAATCAGCCCCAGCATTTT
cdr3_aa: CATRTEMNQPQHF

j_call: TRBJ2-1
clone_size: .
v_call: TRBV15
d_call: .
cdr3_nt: TGTGCCACCAGCCCCCTCAGGCGGAATGAGCAGTTCTTC
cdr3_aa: CATSPLRRNEQFF

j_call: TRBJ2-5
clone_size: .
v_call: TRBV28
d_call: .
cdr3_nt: TGTGCCAGCAGTTTAGGTTTCCAAGAGACCCAGTACTTC
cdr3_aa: CASSLGFQETQYF

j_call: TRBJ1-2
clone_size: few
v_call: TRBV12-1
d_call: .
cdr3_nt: TGTGCCAGCAGTATCCCCTGTTTGGACACCTTC
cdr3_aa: CASSIPCLDTF

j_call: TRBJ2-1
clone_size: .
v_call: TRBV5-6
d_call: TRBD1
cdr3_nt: TGTGCCAGCAGCTGGACAGGGACGGATGACAATGAGCAGTTCTTC
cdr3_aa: CASSWTGTDDNEQFF

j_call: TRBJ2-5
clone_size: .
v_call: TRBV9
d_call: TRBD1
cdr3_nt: TGTGCCAGCAGCGTAGCTACGGGGGGACAGGGGAAGACCCAGTACTTC
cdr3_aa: CASSVATGGQGKTQYF

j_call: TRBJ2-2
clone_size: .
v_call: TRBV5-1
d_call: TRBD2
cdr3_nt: TGCGCCAGCAGCTTGGAACTAGCGGGGGGGCCGGACACCGGGGAGCTGTTTTTT
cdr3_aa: CASSLELAGGPDTGELFF

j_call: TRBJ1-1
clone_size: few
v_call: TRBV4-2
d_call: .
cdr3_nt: TGTGCCAGCAGCCAAGGGGGGCTAATGAACACTGAAGCTTTCTTT
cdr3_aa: CASSQGGLMNTEAFF

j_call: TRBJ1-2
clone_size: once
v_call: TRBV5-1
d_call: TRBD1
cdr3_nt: TGCGCCAGCAGCCCGGGACAGGACTATGGCTACACCTTC
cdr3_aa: CASSPGQDYGYTF

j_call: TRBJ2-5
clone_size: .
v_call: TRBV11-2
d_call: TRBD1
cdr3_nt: TGTGCCAGCAGCTTATCTACAGGGGGCGGGGAGACCCAGTACTTC
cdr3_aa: CASSLSTGGGETQYF

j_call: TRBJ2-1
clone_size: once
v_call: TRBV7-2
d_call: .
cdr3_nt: TGTGCCAGCAGCTTAGGGCCGCGTGAGCAGTTCTTC
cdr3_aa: CASSLGPREQFF

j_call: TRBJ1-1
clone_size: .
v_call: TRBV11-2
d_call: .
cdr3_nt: TGTGCCAGCAGTTCGGGGAAGAACACTGAAGCTTTCTTT
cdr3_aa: CASSSGKNTEAFF

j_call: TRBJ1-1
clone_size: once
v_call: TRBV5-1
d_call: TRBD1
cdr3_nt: TGCGCCAGCAGCTCCGACAGGGACACTGAAGCTTTCTTT
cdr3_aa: CASSSDRDTEAFF

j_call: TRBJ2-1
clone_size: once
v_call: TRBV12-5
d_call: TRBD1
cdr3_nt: TGTGCTAGTGGTCCGGGACGGACAGGGTACAATGAGCAGTTCTTC
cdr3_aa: CASGPGRTGYNEQFF

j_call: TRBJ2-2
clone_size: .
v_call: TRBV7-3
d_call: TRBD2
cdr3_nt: TGTGCCAGCAGCTTATCATCCAGCGGGGGTAACACCGGGGAGCTGTTTTTT
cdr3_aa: CASSLSSSGGNTGELFF

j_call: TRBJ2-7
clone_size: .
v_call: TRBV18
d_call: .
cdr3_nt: TGTGCCAGCTCATTTACAGGGTTCGCTAACGAGCAGTACTTC
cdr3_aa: CASSFTGFANEQYF

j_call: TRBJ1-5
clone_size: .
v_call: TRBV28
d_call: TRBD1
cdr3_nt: TGTGCCAGCAGCCTTCTCGGGACCAGACAGGGAGGTCAGCCCCAGCATTTT
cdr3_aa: CASSLLGTRQGGQPQHF

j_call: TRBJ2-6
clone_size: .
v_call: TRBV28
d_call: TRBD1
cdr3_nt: TGTGCCAGCAGTTTTCTTACCCTCGGACAGGGGACGTCTGGGGCCAACGTCCTGACTTTC
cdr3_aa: CASSFLTLGQGTSGANVLTF

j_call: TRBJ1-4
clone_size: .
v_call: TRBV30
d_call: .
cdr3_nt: TGTGCCTGGAGTGTATGGAGTACAACTAATGAAAAACTGTTTTTT
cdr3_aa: CAWSVWSTTNEKLFF

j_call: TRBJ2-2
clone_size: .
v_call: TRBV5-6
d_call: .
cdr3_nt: TGTGCCAGCAGCTCTTTGACTAAAAACACCGGGGAGCTGTTTTTT
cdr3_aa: CASSSLTKNTGELFF

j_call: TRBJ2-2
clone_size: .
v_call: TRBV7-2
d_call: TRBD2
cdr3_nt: TGTGCCAGCAGCTGGACTAGCGGGGGAGAGTACACCGGGGAGCTGTTTTTT
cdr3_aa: CASSWTSGGEYTGELFF

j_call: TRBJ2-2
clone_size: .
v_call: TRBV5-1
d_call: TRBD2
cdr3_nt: TGCGCCAGCCGACGGACTAGCGGGGGATCGAACACCGGGGAGCTGTTTTTT
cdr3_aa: CASRRTSGGSNTGELFF

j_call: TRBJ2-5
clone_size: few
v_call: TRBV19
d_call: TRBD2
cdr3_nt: TGTGCCAGTAGTTCCGGGACTAGCGGGTTGACCCAGTACTTC
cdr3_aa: CASSSGTSGLTQYF

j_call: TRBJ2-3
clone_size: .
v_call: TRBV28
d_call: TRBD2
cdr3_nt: TGTGCCAGCAGTCCCGGGACTAGCGGGGGGGTTGTTGCGTATTTT
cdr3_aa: CASSPGTSGGVVAYF

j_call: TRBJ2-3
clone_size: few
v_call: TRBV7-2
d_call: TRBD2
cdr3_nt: TGTGCCAGCAGCACCGGGACTAGCGCAGATACGCAGTATTTT
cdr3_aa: CASSTGTSADTQYF

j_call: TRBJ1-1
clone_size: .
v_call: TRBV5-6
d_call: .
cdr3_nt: TGTGCCAGCAGCTTTGGTGCGTCTGCAACCTCTGAAGCTTTCTTT
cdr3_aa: CASSFGASATSEAFF

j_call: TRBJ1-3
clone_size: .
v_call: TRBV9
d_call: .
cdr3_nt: TGTGCCAGCAGCTTCGGGGGGTCTGGAAACACCATATATTTT
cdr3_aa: CASSFGGSGNTIYF

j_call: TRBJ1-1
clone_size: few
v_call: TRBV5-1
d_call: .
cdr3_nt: TGCGCCAGCAGCTTGGCTCGGAGTGGGTCACAGGGAGCCACTGAAGCTTTCTTT
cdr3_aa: CASSLARSGSQGATEAFF

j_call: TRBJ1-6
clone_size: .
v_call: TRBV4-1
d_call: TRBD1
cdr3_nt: TGCGCCAGCAGCCAAGCGGACAGGGATAATTCACCCCTCCACTTT
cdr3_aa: CASSQADRDNSPLHF

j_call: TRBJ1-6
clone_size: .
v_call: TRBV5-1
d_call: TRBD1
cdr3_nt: TGCGCCAGCGGACAGGGGGCCTCCTATAATTCACCCCTCCACTTT
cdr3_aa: CASGQGASYNSPLHF

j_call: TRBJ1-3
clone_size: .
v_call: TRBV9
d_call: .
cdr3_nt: TGTGCCAGCAGCCCACCGGGACTGTACTCTGGAAACACCATATATTTT
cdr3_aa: CASSPPGLYSGNTIYF

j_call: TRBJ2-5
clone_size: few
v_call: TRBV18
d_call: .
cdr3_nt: TGTGCCAGCTCCCCCGGGACCCGGGAGACCCAGTACTTC
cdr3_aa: CASSPGTRETQYF

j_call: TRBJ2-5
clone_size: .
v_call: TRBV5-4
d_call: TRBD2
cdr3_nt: TGTGCCAGCAGCGCCCGGCTAGCGGCCCAAGAGACCCAGTACTTC
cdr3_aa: CASSARLAAQETQYF

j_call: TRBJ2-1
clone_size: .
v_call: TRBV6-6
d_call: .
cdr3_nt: TGTGCCAGCAGTTACTGGGAGACGGGGATTAGAAATGAGCAGTTCTTC
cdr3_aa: CASSYWETGIRNEQFF

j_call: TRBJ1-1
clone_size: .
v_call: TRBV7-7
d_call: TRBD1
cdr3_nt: TGTACTGAACAGGGGTGGAACACTGAAGCTTTCTTT
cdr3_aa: CTEQGWNTEAFF